One and the same sample provided the 17 T cell receptor beta chains below, sequenced in a study of preoperative IRX-2 immunotherapy in early breast cancer (dated 2019 in TCRdb). The library was built by means of the immunoSEQ multiplex PCR assay. Imported from immuneACCESS, the table was reduced by TCRdb to in-frame sequences with V and J called. These copies leave out some clones; in studies compared against another copy, an unresolved V gene accounts for under half, and the cause of the remainder is not known. The sample table shows around 40,000 clones, and around 77% are seen once. Of the sample, 1.2% falls within the top ten clones. The treatment or condition label here, explained by the study, means: preoperative locoregional IRX-2 cytokine immunotherapy. The sample in question was tumor tissue, obtained after IRX-2 immunotherapy. The receptors derive from a human donor with breast cancer.

V and J are TRBV12-5 and TRBJ1-1; 9 bases fit TRBD1. This CDR3 contains 14 residues. Germline trimming cut 6 bases from V and 1 base from J; bases unmatched to any gene: 3. Per the germline V gene, CDR1 is LGHNT and CDR2 is FRNRAP. The CDR3 bases are TGTGCTAGTGGGACAGGGGGAAGGAACACTGAAGCTTTCTTT. This translates into CASGTGGRNTEAFF.

The chain recombines TRBV19 with TRBJ1-5; 7 bases agree with TRBD1. J gave up 7 bases and V 5 bases, and 5 bases lay outside the gene matches. CDR1 is LNHDA and CDR2 is SQIVND in the germline V gene (reference sequence). The CDR3 runs to 13 residues. CDR3 DNA sequence: TGTGCCAGTAGTGCCGTACAGGGGCAGCCCCAGCATTTT. Amino acids: CASSAVQGQPQHF.

The V and J genes are TRBV29-1 and TRBJ1-1; D is ambiguous. The CDR3 runs to 14 residues. CDR1 is SQVTM and CDR2 is ANQGSEA in the germline V gene. Trimming pared 4 bases from V and 1 base from J, leaving 13 bases between. Written as DNA, the CDR3 is TGCAGCGTTGCCGCGGGTCAATGGAACACTGAAGCTTTCTTT. It specifies CSVAAGQWNTEAFF.

The J gene is TRBJ1-1, the V gene TRBV18; 9 nucleotides line up with TRBD1. Germline V gene sequence: CDR1 KGHSH, CDR2 LQKENI. Germline trimming cut 5 bases from V and 3 bases from J; bases unmatched to any gene: 10. The CDR3 loop spans 16 amino acids. The CDR3 DNA sequence: TGTGCCAGCTCAAGAAATCCGGGACAGGGTGACACTGAAGCTTTCTTT. Amino acids: CASSRNPGQGDTEAFF. The entire variable domain, with the rest obtained from reference TRBV18 and TRBJ1-1, is as follows: NAGVMQNPRHLVRRRGQEARLRCSPMKGHSHVYWYRQLPEEGLKFMVYLQKENIIDESGMPKERFSAEFPKEGPSILRIQQVVRGDSAAYFCASSRNPGQGDTEAFFGQGTRLTVV.

The chain combines TRBV30 with TRBJ2-2, with 7 bases that match TRBD1. V lost 8 bases, J lost 5 bases, and 11 bases stayed unmatched. Germline V gene data show CDR1 as GTSNPN and CDR2 as SVGIG (reference sequence). This CDR3 has 14 amino acids. The CDR3 sequence: CARRGTVITGELFF. The CDR3 nucleotides read TGTGCCCGACGAGGGACAGTGATTACCGGGGAGCTGTTTTTT.

This clone was seen only a few times. The chain is built from TRBV6-8 and TRBJ2-1; D is uncertain. CDR1 is MNHGY, CDR2 SAAAGT, per germline. V gave up 2 bases and J gave up 5 bases, with 16 bases separating them. The CDR3 is 16 amino acids. The CDR3 nucleotides are TGTGCCAGCAGTTACGGGGTCAGCATCGGTCACAATGAGCAGTTCTTC. Encoded protein: CASSYGVSIGHNEQFF.

The genes are TRBV19 and TRBJ1-1; 10 bases agree with TRBD1. From germline, CDR1 is LNHDA and CDR2 SQIVND (reference sequence). The CDR3 has 14 residues. After removal of 7 bases from V and 7 bases from J, the junction contained 9 bases not matched to a gene. The CDR3 sequence: CASIRTGGVGEAFF. In DNA, the CDR3 is TGTGCCAGTATCCGGACAGGGGGAGTCGGTGAAGCTTTCTTT.

The chain has TRBV18 and TRBJ2-1; the match to TRBD2 covers 7 bases. V trimming: 1 base; J trimming: 0 bases; junction bases outside the gene matches: 6. This CDR3 is built from 17 residues. Germline-derived CDR1 and CDR2 are KGHSH and LQKENI. The CDR3, as DNA: TGTGCCAGCTCACCACTACCGGGAGGAGGCTCCTACAATGAGCAGTTCTTC. This gives the protein CASSPLPGGGSYNEQFF.

The genes are TRBV12-5 and TRBJ1-5; D is uncertain. The V end lost 10 bases, the J end lost 7 bases, and 17 bases lay between the germline ends. The CDR3 is made up of 13 amino acids. Looked up from germline, CDR1 is LGHNT and CDR2 is FRNRAP. The DNA for the CDR3 is TGTGCTACTTCCCCCGAGGATCTCCAGCCCCAGCATTTT. Translation: CATSPEDLQPQHF. The variable domain in full, with the rest retrieved from reference TRBV12-5 and TRBJ1-5, is DARVTQTPRHKVTEMGQEVTMRCQPILGHNTVFWYRQTMMQGLELLAYFRNRAPLDDSGMPKDRFSAEMPDATLATLKIQPSEPRDSAVYFCATSPEDLQPQHFGDGTRLSIL.

The chain employs TRBV30 and TRBJ1-2; the D is unclear. The germline CDR1 and CDR2 sequences are GTSNPN and SVGIG (reference sequence). Trimming removed 0 bases at V and 4 bases at J, with 9 bases between. This CDR3 has 13 amino acids. This CDR3 is CAWSVSGIYGYTF. The CDR3 coding sequence is TGTGCCTGGAGTGTAAGTGGGATCTATGGCTACACCTTC. The variable domain in full, completed from reference TRBV30 and TRBJ1-2, reads SQTIHQWPATLVQPVGSPLSLECTVEGTSNPNLYWYRQAAGRGLQLLFYSVGIGQISSEVPQNLSASRPQDRQFILSSKKLLLSDSGFYLCAWSVSGIYGYTFGSGTRLTVV.

The chain joins TRBV5-1 to TRBJ2-5, with D possibly matching TRBD2 (6 bases). The CDR3 totals 15 residues. Germline V gene sequence: CDR1 SGHRS, CDR2 YFSETQ. V dropped 0 bases and J dropped 1 base, with 10 bases sitting between them. Written as DNA, the CDR3 is TGCGCCAGCAGCTTGGTCGGAGGGACCCAAGAGACCCAGTACTTC. Translation gives CASSLVGGTQETQYF.

This chain's CDR3 is CASRQTGGLSGANVLTF. In DNA, the CDR3 is TGTGCCAGCAGACAGACAGGGGGTCTGTCTGGGGCCAACGTCCTGACTTTC. The V and J genes are TRBV6-8 and TRBJ2-6; 9 bases fit TRBD1. Unmatched junction bases numbered 7, after V lost 6 bases and J lost 1 base. This CDR3 contains 17 residues. Germline CDR1 reads MNHGY; CDR2 reads SAAAGT.

This rearrangement joins TRBV6-4 to TRBJ1-6, with TRBD1 matching over 9 bases. Germline loops: CDR1 MRHNA, CDR2 SNTAGT. This CDR3 contains 15 residues. V was pared by 5 bases and J by 10 bases, with 9 bases of the junction left unmatched. The CDR3 DNA reads as TGTGCCAGCAGTTACGGGGGACAGGGAGGATCACCCCTCCACTTT. Protein: CASSYGGQGGSPLHF.

The chain employs TRBV19 and TRBJ1-3, with 8 bases identical to TRBD1. Germline CDR1 LNHDA, CDR2 SQIVND (reference sequence). Losses at the gene ends were 5 bases for V and 1 base for J; bases not matched to a gene: 16. This CDR3 has 19 amino acids. The CDR3 coding sequence is TGTGCCAGTAGTGCCCGACAGGGGACGGAGCGAAGGTCTGGAAACACCATATATTTT. This translates into CASSARQGTERRSGNTIYF.

J is TRBJ1-1 and V is TRBV18; D unclear. The CDR3 runs to 14 residues. The germline V gene has CDR1 KGHSH and CDR2 LQKENI. The ends were cut back, 1 base at V and 5 bases at J, with 11 bases in the middle. CDR3 protein: CASSPRTQVTEAFF. CDR3 bases: TGTGCCAGCTCACCACGAACCCAGGTAACTGAAGCTTTCTTT.

This clone was observed a few times. The V call is TRBV10-2, the J call TRBJ1-2; 8 positions agree with TRBD1. The CDR3 contains 14 residues. The ends lost 2 bases at V and 2 bases at J; junction bases unmatched: 1. CDR1 and CDR2 from the germline V gene are WSHSY and SAAADI. CDR3 amino acids: CASSERTGNYGYTF. CDR3 coding DNA: TGCGCCAGCAGTGAGAGGACAGGGAACTATGGCTACACCTTC.

This clone has only one observation. The CDR3 DNA reads as TGCGCCAGCAGCTTGGATCGGTCCTCTGGAAACACCATATATTTT. Translated, it gives CASSLDRSSGNTIYF. This chain links TRBV5-1 with TRBJ1-3, with unresolved D. The CDR3 sequence is 15 residues long. Trimming cost V 0 bases and J 0 bases, with 7 bases left between them. Germline lookup yields CDR1 SGHRS and CDR2 YFSETQ. Combining the CDR3 with reference TRBV5-1 and TRBJ1-3 gives the whole variable domain KAGVTQTPRYLIKTRGQQVTLSCSPISGHRSVSWYQQTPGQGLQFLFEYFSETQRNKGNFPGRFSGRQFSNSRSEMNVSTLELGDSALYLCASSLDRSSGNTIYFGEGSWLTVV.